This T cell receptor (beta chain) was recovered during a study of somatic mutations in cytotoxic T cells in rheumatoid arthritis. The overall study: Collection of patient blood (30 ml EDTA) took place right after diagnosis, before any treatment.

Germline assignment: CDR1 LNHDA and CDR2 SQIVND (reference sequence). The CDR3 is 17 residues long. V was trimmed by 3 bases and J by 0 bases, leaving 15 bases between them. Only in-frame clones appear in the TCRdb table, and some are missing; sequencing was by immunoSEQ multiplex PCR. The sample records roughly 11,000 clones, roughly 85% being singletons. About this clone: No antigen is known for it.

Whole-study results and caveats: Exceedance of 20% of CD8+ cells by the largest CD8+ clone occurred in 8 of 65 patients. Measured CD8+ T-cell clonality, a value compared between rheumatoid arthritis patients and age-matched healthy controls, did not differ significantly. Rheumatoid arthritis patients showed CD8+ clonality increasing with age, unlike healthy controls.

Sequences were obtained from CD8+ T cells sorted from blood. The receptor's source is an adult with rheumatoid arthritis. The V call is TRBV19, the J call TRBJ1-5, with a possible D match to TRBD1 (5 bases). Written as DNA, the CDR3 is TGTGCCAGTAGTATTGGGGCGCAGTACTATAGCAATCAGCCCCAGCATTTT. Translating it yields CASSIGAQYYSNQPQHF.